This entry describes one T cell receptor beta chain. The antigen it binds to is not known. It has no much larger one-base neighbor in the sample; base qualities were not kept. TCRbeta CDR3 regions were amplified from genomic DNA by means of the immunoSEQ Assay, a bias-controlled multiplex PCR. On the study's bioinformatics: Nucleated cell counts per sample were estimated from amplification of reference gene primers within the assay. To quantify the absolute abundance of each unique TCRbeta CDR3 rearrangement, sequence reads were collapsed and filtered. Productive Simpson clonality was computed per sample as the square root of Simpson's diversity index over productive rearrangements. TCRdb re-hosts the immuneACCESS table, in-frame sequences only. Its copies lack some clones; in the studies checked, an unresolved V gene accounts for under half of them, and the cause for the rest is not known. V, J and clone size reflect that table, while D and trimming were determined from the DNA. The sample table holds about 160,000 clones, of which around four fifths were seen once. About 3% of the sample is held by the ten biggest clonotypes.

The CDR3 sequence holds 14 residues, the cysteine and phenylalanine included. Kept here is only the CDR3 DNA, which spans 42 bases and is read in frame from base 1. Ends trimmed: V by 7 bases, J by 4 bases; bases unmatched to a gene: 4. The CDR1 and CDR2 encoded by the germline V gene are MNHEY and SVGAGI. This sample is part of a study of blood T cell repertoires in COVID-19 (dated by TCRdb to about 2020). As for the study more broadly: Collaborator samples came from the United States, Italy and Spain and covered acute and convalescent phases of COVID-19. The prospective study material was composed of cDNA or gDNA derived from T cells, B-cell-depleted T cells, or PBMCs. The dataset comprised deeply sampled blood TCRbeta repertoires from subjects exposed to, actively infected with, or recovered from COVID-19. A freely available public database, intended as a resource for researchers studying the immune response to SARS-CoV-2, is where the repertoires were released. Samples were obtained from the ongoing ImmuneRACE study (first 160 participants) and from approximately 1,200 subjects provided by 6 global collaborators. Nearly every sample came with metadata listing a de-identified subject ID, COVID-19 status, age in years and sex. HLA class I and class II types, where available, came from metadata supplied by the sample provider rather than from assay-based typing. Overall study outcomes, separate from this receptor: Clinical and demographic metadata were provided uncurated, with the amount varying by source and participant.

Collaborating institutions collected whole blood in K2EDTA tubes following their own protocols. For TCRbeta analysis, collaborators shipped samples in one of three forms: frozen whole blood, isolated PBMCs, or DNA extracted from either of those sample types. Sample: peripheral blood. The V gene is TRBV6-5 and the J gene is TRBJ2-2, with TRBD1 identical over 9 junction bases. The source of this sequence is a man in his 70s with acute or convalescent COVID-19. The CDR3 sequence is CASTPDRGTGELFF. The DNA sequence is TGTGCCAGCACCCCGGACAGGGGCACCGGGGAGCTGTTTTTT.